The source of this T cell receptor (beta chain) is a study of blood T cell repertoires in COVID-19. On the study more broadly: Samples of COVID-19 (acute and convalescent) were obtained from the United States, Italy and Spain. The cDNA or gDNA used as material had been derived from T cells, B-cell-depleted T cells, or PBMCs.

In the original processing: For nucleated cells, counts were estimated from reference gene primer amplification. TCRdb's table, derived via immunoSEQ multiplex PCR, lists solely in-frame clones and lacks some. Clonal size and the V and J genes are those of that table, whereas D and trimming came from the DNA. This table holds approximately 90,000 clones, more than 75% found once. V was clipped by 5 bases and J by 9 bases; unmatched bases: 15. The CDR3 covers 15 residues. The germline gives CDR1 LNHDA, CDR2 SQIVND (reference sequence). The clonotype originates from a human donor in a cohort sampled during active COVID-19. Material: peripheral blood. The chain recombines TRBV19 with TRBJ2-7, with 8 positions matching TRBD1. The CDR3 region has the DNA TGTGCCAGTAGTGCGAGCCGGACAGGGAGGTTGGGGCAGTACTTC. Translation: CASSASRTGRLGQYF. The full variable domain, completed using reference TRBV19 and TRBJ2-7, is DGGITQSPKYLFRKEGQNVTLSCEQNLNHDAMYWYRQDPGQGLRLIYYSQIVNDFQKGDIAEGYSVSREKKESFPLTVTSAQKNPTAFYLCASSASRTGRLGQYFGPGTRLTVT.